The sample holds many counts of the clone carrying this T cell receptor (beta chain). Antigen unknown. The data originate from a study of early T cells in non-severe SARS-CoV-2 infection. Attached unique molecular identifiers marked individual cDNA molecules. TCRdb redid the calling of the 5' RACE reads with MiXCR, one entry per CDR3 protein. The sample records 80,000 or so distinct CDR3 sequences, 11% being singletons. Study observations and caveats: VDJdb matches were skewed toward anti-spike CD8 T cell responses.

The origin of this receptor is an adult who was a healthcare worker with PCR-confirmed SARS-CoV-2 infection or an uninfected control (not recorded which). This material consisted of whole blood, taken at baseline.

The DNA of the CDR3 is TGCAGCGTTGGAGGGACACACACAGATACGCAGTATTTT. It codes for CSVGGTHTDTQYF. The J gene is TRBJ2-3, the V gene TRBV29-1, with D perhaps matching TRBD1 (6 bases). The V gene's germline CDR1 is SQVTM and CDR2 ANQGSEA. The CDR3 runs to 13 residues. Trimming left V 4 bases short and J 2 bases short, with 10 bases between.